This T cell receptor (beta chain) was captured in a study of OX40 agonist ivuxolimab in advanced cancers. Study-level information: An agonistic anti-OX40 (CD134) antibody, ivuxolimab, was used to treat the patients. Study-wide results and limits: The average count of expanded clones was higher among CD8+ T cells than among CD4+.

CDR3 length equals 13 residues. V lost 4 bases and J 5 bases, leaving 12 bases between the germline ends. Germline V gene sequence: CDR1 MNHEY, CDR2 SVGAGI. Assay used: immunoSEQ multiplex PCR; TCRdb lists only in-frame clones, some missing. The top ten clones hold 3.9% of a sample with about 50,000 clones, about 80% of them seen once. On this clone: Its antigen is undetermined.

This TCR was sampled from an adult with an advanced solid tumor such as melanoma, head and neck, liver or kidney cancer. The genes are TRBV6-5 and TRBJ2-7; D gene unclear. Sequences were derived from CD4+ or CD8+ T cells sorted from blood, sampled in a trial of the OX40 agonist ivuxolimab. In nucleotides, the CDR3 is TGTGCCAGCAGTTCGCGGACCGACAACGAGCAGTACTTC. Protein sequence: CASSSRTDNEQYF.